This T cell receptor beta chain was sequenced for a study of beta chain features in type 1 diabetes. Findings and caveats of the study: Lower insertion and higher deletion counts appeared at VDJ junctions in type 1 diabetes patients. Significant though moderate, a shortening of TCRB CDR3s appeared in all four CD4+ subsets of Type 1 diabetes patients. Overrepresentation of cells with high TCR expression could result from cDNA sequencing.

Each of the CD4+ naive, central memory, regulatory and stem cell-like memory populations was sorted via CD45RO/CCR7/CD25/CD127/CD95/CD27. Per the germline V gene, CDR1 is SGHTA and CDR2 is FQGNSA. This CDR3 has 17 amino acids. Trimming removed 4 bases from V and 8 bases from J; junction bases left unmatched: 15. The study reverse transcribed the entire isolated RNA, so it sequenced expressed TCRB transcripts. Sequencing used immunoSEQ multiplex PCR; TCRdb keeps in-frame clones, though not all of them. The table includes roughly 300,000 clones, approximately 10% detected once. Points on this clone: Its antigen is as yet unknown.

This clonotype originated in a man aged 25 to 40 with type 1 diabetes. The sample taken for sequencing was central memory CD4+ T cells from blood. The chain has TRBV7-2 and TRBJ2-4; TRBD1 matches at 9 bases. Written as DNA, the CDR3 is TGTGCCAGCAGCTCCAGCGGGACAGGGTTTTGGGGGCACATTCAGTACTTC. It translates to CASSSSGTGFWGHIQYF.